These 13 T cell receptor beta chains were sequenced from one sample in a study of T cells in Graves' hyperthyroidism and ophthalmopathy. Amplified TCR beta CDR3 regions came from RNA transcripts. In the first-round RT-PCR of the TCR CDR3, the HTBI primer set was used. One entry per CDR3 protein, called by TCRdb with MiXCR from the multiplex PCR reads. Among 660,000 or so distinct CDR3 sequences listed, 45% were seen once. The sample consisted of peripheral blood or thyroid tissue (not recorded which). Receptors originate from an adult man with Graves' disease, either hyperthyroidism or ophthalmopathy (not recorded which).

The table lists this clonotype with many counts. The chain has TRBV19 and TRBJ2-7; D possibly corresponds to TRBD1 (5 bases). The CDR3 totals 11 residues. Germline CDR1 LNHDA, CDR2 SQIVND (reference sequence). Trimming removed 4 bases from V and 6 bases from J, with 7 bases in between. The CDR3 DNA reads as TGTGCCAGTAGTAAAGGGGCCGAGCAGTACTTC. It yields the protein CASSKGAEQYF.

The CDR3 nucleotides are TGTGCCGGCCGGGACAGGTCGAACACTGAAGCTTTCTTT. It codes for CAGRDRSNTEAFF. The chain links TRBV6-2 or TRBV6-3 to TRBJ1-1, with 8 bases identical to TRBD1. The CDR3 has 13 residues. Looked up from germline, CDR1 is MNHEY and CDR2 is SVGEGT. Unmatched junction bases numbered 6, after V lost 11 bases and J lost 1 base.

The gene calls are TRBV12-5 and TRBJ2-7, with 8 positions matching TRBD2. J was trimmed by 9 bases and V by 6 bases; bases with no gene match: 13. This CDR3 is built from 14 residues. The germline V gene has CDR1 LGHNT and CDR2 FRNRAP. CDR3 nucleotide sequence: TGTGCTAGTGGCCCGGGGGGGACGCTTTCCCCGCAGTACTTC. This gives the protein CASGPGGTLSPQYF.

This clonotype was seen many times. This chain joins TRBV20-1 and TRBJ2-7; no firm D call. V lost 0 bases and J 3 bases, leaving 0 bases between the germline ends. Germline-derived CDR1 and CDR2 are DFQATT and SNEGSKA (reference sequence). The CDR3 consists of 10 residues. CDR3 coding DNA: TGCAGTGCTAGAGACTACGAGCAGTACTTC. It encodes CSARDYEQYF.

This clonotype was found a few times. V is TRBV12-3 or TRBV12-4 and J is TRBJ1-3, with TRBD1 identical over 7 bases. Trimming cost V 5 bases and J 5 bases; bases outside gene matches: 6. There are 14 residues in the CDR3. CDR3 region: CASSPTGNRNTIYF. As DNA, the CDR3 is TGTGCCAGCAGTCCGACAGGGAATAGAAACACCATATATTTT.

The chain joins TRBV10-3 to TRBJ2-7, with 8 nucleotides matching TRBD1. This CDR3 has 15 residues. Germline-derived CDR1 and CDR2 are ENHRY and SYGVKD. J was trimmed by 6 bases and V by 10 bases; bases with no gene match: 17. DNA for the CDR3: TGTGCCAGCAACCAGATGACAGGGGCGGCGGGCGAGCAGTACTTC. This translates into CASNQMTGAAGEQYF.

There are many counts of this clonotype. J is TRBJ1-5 and V is TRBV2; tentative D call: TRBD1 (5 bases). The germline V gene encodes CDR1 SNHLY and CDR2 FYNNEI. Trimming removed 0 bases from V and 5 bases from J, with 11 bases in between. The CDR3 covers 15 residues. This CDR3 is CASSEADSRDQPQHF. The CDR3 DNA reads as TGTGCCAGCAGTGAAGCCGACAGTCGGGATCAGCCCCAGCATTTT.

This chain connects TRBV7-9 to TRBJ2-7; 8 bases fit TRBD2. The CDR3 totals 20 residues. The germline CDR1 and CDR2 sequences are SEHNR and FQNEAQ (reference sequence). V lost 2 bases, J lost 2 bases, and 20 bases stayed unmatched. CDR3 DNA: TGTGCCAGCAGCTTAACAAAAGCCCCCTTCGGCGGGAGGCTTACCTACGAGCAGTACTTC. This gives the protein CASSLTKAPFGGRLTYEQYF.

The chain is built from TRBV12-3 or TRBV12-4 and TRBJ1-5, with D possibly matching TRBD1 (6 bases). This CDR3 has 15 residues. V was clipped by 6 bases and J by 5 bases, with 17 bases between them. The CDR3 nucleotides are TGTGCCAGCAGCGAACAGGGTCAGACGGATCAGCCCCAGCATTTT. It specifies CASSEQGQTDQPQHF.

This clonotype came up a few times. The J gene is TRBJ2-5, the V gene TRBV7-8, with 8 bases lining up with TRBD1. This CDR3 spans 15 amino acids. CDR1 is SGHVS and CDR2 is FQNEAQ in the germline V gene. V lost 3 bases to trimming and J lost 5 bases; unmatched junction nucleotides: 8. The DNA of the CDR3 is TGTGCCAGCAGCTTCGGCTCAGGGGGCGAGGAGACCCAGTACTTC. It specifies CASSFGSGGEETQYF.

This clonotype has a handful of counts. The rearrangement uses TRBV7-9 and TRBJ2-7, with TRBD2 identical over 9 bases. Germline V gene sequence: CDR1 SEHNR, CDR2 FQNEAQ (reference sequence). Unmatched junction bases numbered 8, after V lost 5 bases and J lost 0 bases. The CDR3 is 16 amino acids. The CDR3 loop reads CASSPLAGGSSYEQYF. CDR3 sequence (DNA): TGTGCCAGCAGCCCTCTTGCGGGGGGGAGCTCCTACGAGCAGTACTTC.

This clonotype was observed many times. Sequence at one end of the junction differs from germline and may be a read error. The chain links TRBV5-1 to TRBJ1-3; D is perhaps TRBD1 (6 bases). The CDR3 length is 14 residues. Germline CDR1 and CDR2: SGHRS and YFSETQ. CDR3: CASSLDSSGNTIYF. DNA of the CDR3: TGTGCCAGCAGCTTGGACAGCTCTGGAAACACCATATATTTT.

In its sample, this clonotype was seen many times. The chain combines TRBV7-8 with TRBJ1-3; 7 nucleotides align to TRBD1. The J segment lost 1 base and the V segment lost 0 bases, leaving 3 bases of the junction unmatched. CDR3 size: 16 residues. Germline loops: CDR1 SGHVS, CDR2 FQNEAQ. Here the CDR3 DNA reads TGTGCCAGCAGCTTAGCGAAGACAGGGTCTGGAAACACCATATATTTT. Protein: CASSLAKTGSGNTIYF.